The 6 T cell receptor beta chains below come from one sample, sequenced in a study of PD-1 blockade in classical Hodgkin lymphoma. The method was immunoSEQ multiplex PCR; TCRdb's version includes in-frame clones alone and lacks a portion of them. This table has some 8,000 clones, 70% to 90% appearing once. All trial patients relapsed after autologous stem cell transplantation. PBMCs, once thawed, yielded CD8+ T cells isolated by magnetic negative selection. The starting material was CD8+ T cells from blood, obtained at baseline. These receptors were taken from a human donor with classical Hodgkin lymphoma.

This chain connects TRBV6-6 to TRBJ2-7, with 8 positions matching TRBD2. Germline CDR1 and CDR2: MNHNY and SVGAGI (reference sequence). J lost 4 bases, V lost 2 bases, and 7 bases had no gene match. This CDR3 is built from 15 residues. CDR3: CASSYPREGRYEQYF. The CDR3 DNA reads TGTGCCAGCAGTTACCCCCGGGAGGGTCGGTACGAGCAGTACTTC.

This chain uses TRBV6-1 with TRBJ2-5; D remains unclear. The CDR3 is made up of 12 amino acids. The V end lost 7 bases, the J end lost 5 bases, and 11 bases lay between the germline ends. CDR1 and CDR2 from the germline V gene are MNHNS and SASEGT. This chain's CDR3 is CASTRNLETQYF. In DNA, the CDR3 is TGTGCCAGCACCCGTAATCTGGAGACCCAGTACTTC.

The genes are TRBV25-1 and TRBJ2-3, with D possibly called TRBD1 or TRBD2 (5 bases each). Trimming left V 4 bases short and J 2 bases short, with 13 bases between. CDR1 MGHDK and CDR2 SYGVNS come from the germline V gene. The CDR3 extends over 15 amino acids. Written as DNA, the CDR3 is TGTGCCAGCAGTGGATTCGGGACCCACACAGATACGCAGTATTTT. Translated: CASSGFGTHTDTQYF.

V and J are TRBV13 and TRBJ2-5; TRBD2 might be the D (7 bases). V lost 1 base and J lost 3, with 9 bases in between. The CDR3 is 14 amino acids. The V gene's germline CDR1 is PRHDT and CDR2 FYEKMQ (reference sequence). The DNA for the CDR3 is TGTGCCAGCAGCTTAGCGGGGGGCAAAGAGACCCAGTACTTC. The encoded protein is CASSLAGGKETQYF.

The chain uses TRBV18 and TRBJ2-2; possible D gene TRBD2, 5 bases. The CDR3 loop spans 13 amino acids. From germline, CDR1 is KGHSH and CDR2 LQKENI. Trimming took off 3 bases at V and 6 bases at J, with 8 bases between the two ends. CDR3 protein: CASSPVGAGELFF. The CDR3 DNA reads as TGTGCCAGCTCACCTGTCGGGGCCGGGGAGCTGTTTTTT.

CDR3 sequence: CASSVGTARRTF. CDR3 DNA: TGTGCCAGCAGCGTAGGGACAGCGCGCCGCACCTTC. The V call is TRBV9, the J call TRBJ1-2; TRBD1 is a possible D gene (6 bases). Trimming removed 0 bases at V and 13 bases at J, with 13 bases between. The CDR3 length is 12 residues. Germline-derived CDR1 and CDR2 are SGDLS and YYNGEE.